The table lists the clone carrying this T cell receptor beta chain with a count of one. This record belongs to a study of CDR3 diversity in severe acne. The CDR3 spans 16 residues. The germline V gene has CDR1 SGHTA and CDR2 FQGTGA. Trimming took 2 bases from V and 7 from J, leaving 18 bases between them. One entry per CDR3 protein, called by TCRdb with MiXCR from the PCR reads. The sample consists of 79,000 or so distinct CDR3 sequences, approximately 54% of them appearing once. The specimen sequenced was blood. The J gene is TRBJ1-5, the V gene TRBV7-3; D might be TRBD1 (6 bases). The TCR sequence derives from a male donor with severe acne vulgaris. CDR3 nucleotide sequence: TGTGCCAGCAGCTTAGAAAAGGGGGGACCTTACCAGCCCCAGCATTTT. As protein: CASSLEKGGPYQPQHF.